This T cell receptor (beta chain) was observed in a study of cytomegalovirus exposure and HLA in healthy donors. Note on this clone: The antigen remains unidentified.

Sequencing used immunoSEQ multiplex PCR; TCRdb keeps in-frame clones, though not all of them. The table has fewer than 150,000 clones, 88% seen once; the top ten hold 1.5% to 2%. After removal of 2 bases from V and 5 bases from J, the junction contained 6 bases not matched to a gene. Germline CDR1 LGHNA, CDR2 YSLEER. The CDR3 has 15 residues. The donors belonged to the approximately 120-subject validation cohort, separate from the roughly 710-subject first cohort. The study, taken as a whole, reports: Reportedly, cytomegalovirus status was diagnosed with high sensitivity and specificity. Listed as cytomegalovirus-associated were around 160 TCR beta chains.

The gene calls are TRBV4-3 and TRBJ2-5, with 9 bases fitting TRBD2. The specimen sequenced was PBMCs. The source is a man between 18 and 29 years old in good health and CMV-seronegative. CDR3 sequence: CASSQLSGGLETQYF. The CDR3 region has the DNA TGCGCCAGCAGCCAACTCAGCGGGGGGCTGGAGACCCAGTACTTC.